A selection of T cell receptor beta chains follows, all from one sample in a study of T-cell memory formation after mild COVID-19. Via MiXCR, TCRdb re-called the 5' RACE reads, giving one row per CDR3 protein. Found here are approximately 580,000 distinct CDR3 sequences, about 20% of them singletons; the top ten hold around an eighth. The sequenced sample consisted of PBMCs or a T cell subset sorted from them (not recorded which). These receptors were obtained from an adult woman who had mild COVID-19 (a few samples of this study predate the infection). Cell type and time point are not known. CDR3s include the opening cysteine and the closing phenylalanine or tryptophan. Each record gives: J gene, D gene, clone size, V gene, CDR3 DNA, CDR3 protein. The D gene is left open where the match is weak. Some rows have no size entry. The others give once, few or many, or a class for an expanded clone.

TRBJ1-3 TRBD1 . TRBV5-1 TGCGCCAGCAGCACAAGACAGGGGGCCGCTGGAAACACCATATATTTT CASSTRQGAAGNTIYF
TRBJ2-3 . few TRBV19 TGTGCCAGTAGTATAGTGGGGACAACCACAGATACGCAGTATTTT CASSIVGTTTDTQYF
TRBJ1-2 . few TRBV6-2/TRBV6-3 TGTGCCAGCAGTTACAGCGGGTCCACACACGGCTACACCTTC CASSYSGSTHGYTF
TRBJ2-3 TRBD1 few TRBV11-2 TGTGCCAGCAGCTCCCGACAGGGGGCCCCCAGCACAGATACGCAGTATTTT CASSSRQGAPSTDTQYF
TRBJ1-1 . . TRBV6-2/TRBV6-3 TGTGCCAGCAGTTATGGACAGAAGAACACTGAAGCTTTCTTT CASSYGQKNTEAFF
TRBJ2-7 TRBD1 . TRBV7-9 TGTGCCAGCAGCCCGGACAGGGACCACGAGCAGTACTTC CASSPDRDHEQYF
TRBJ2-5 . . TRBV21-1 TGTGCCAGCAGCGCTCTCGGGACATTGGGAGAGACCCAGTACTTC CASSALGTLGETQYF
TRBJ2-1 . . TRBV14 TGTGCCAGCAGCCAAGAGCGGGGATGGGGTTACAATGAGCAGTTCTTC CASSQERGWGYNEQFF
TRBJ2-3 . . TRBV20-1 TGCAGTGCTAGGTGGACTGTGAAAGATACGCAGTATTTT CSARWTVKDTQYF
TRBJ1-2 . few TRBV7-2 TGTGCCAGCAGCCCCCCTCGGTACTATGGCTACACCTTC CASSPPRYYGYTF
TRBJ2-7 . . TRBV12-3/TRBV12-4 TGTGCCAGCAGTTTTAGAGGGCCGAGCTCCTACGAGCAGTACTTC CASSFRGPSSYEQYF
TRBJ2-1 . . TRBV18 TGTGCCAGCAGCCCGCCGGGGTACAATGAGCAGTTCTTC CASSPPGYNEQFF
TRBJ1-2 . few TRBV4-1 TGCGCCAGCAGCCAAGAGCCAGGGGACTATGGCTACACCTTC CASSQEPGDYGYTF
TRBJ2-5 . . TRBV6-1 TGTGCCAGCGCCCGGGACGGCCAAGAGACCCAGTACTTC CASARDGQETQYF
TRBJ2-1 . few TRBV29-1 TGCAGCGTTGAAGGTCAGACATACAATGAGCAGTTCTTC CSVEGQTYNEQFF
TRBJ1-5 . . TRBV12-3/TRBV12-4 TGTGCCAGCAGTTTGATAGAAGCCGAAGGCAATCAGCCCCAGCATTTT CASSLIEAEGNQPQHF
TRBJ2-5 TRBD1 few TRBV3-1 TGTGCCAGCAGCCAAGTGGGACAGGGTCAGACCCAGTACTTC CASSQVGQGQTQYF
TRBJ2-3 TRBD2 few TRBV18 TGTGCCAGCTCACCGCTAGCGGGGACCACCACAGATACGCAGTATTTT CASSPLAGTTTDTQYF
TRBJ2-5 . . TRBV7-6 TGTGCCAGCAGCTTATCTATGGTTGAGACCCAGTACTTC CASSLSMVETQYF
TRBJ1-2 . . TRBV12-3/TRBV12-4 TGTGCCAGCAGTTTATCCGGACAGTTCTATGGCTACACCTTC CASSLSGQFYGYTF
TRBJ2-7 . few TRBV4-3 TGCGCCAGCAGCCAGGACCCTACGGACGAGCAGTACTTC CASSQDPTDEQYF
TRBJ1-2 . . TRBV20-1 TGCAGTGCTAGTCCCAGGGAGGATGGCTACACCTTC CSASPREDGYTF
TRBJ2-4 . . TRBV4-2 TGTGCCAGCAGCCAAGATGGGGGCACGGGGCACATTCAGTACTTC CASSQDGGTGHIQYF
TRBJ2-7 . once TRBV18 TGTGCCAGCTCACCATCTCATGCGACGGACGAGCAGTACTTC CASSPSHATDEQYF
TRBJ1-5 . few TRBV6-6 TGTGCCAGCAATGTTCTTAGCAATCAGCCCCAGCATTTT CASNVLSNQPQHF
TRBJ1-4 TRBD1 few TRBV7-9 TGTGCCAGCAGCTACGGACAGGGGGCGAGGGCTAATGAAAAACTGTTTTTT CASSYGQGARANEKLFF
TRBJ2-4 TRBD1 few TRBV6-5 TGTGCCAGCAGTTACACAGGGGGCCGGACTCAGTACTTC CASSYTGGRTQYF
TRBJ2-1 . . TRBV9 TGTGCCAGCAGCGTAGTAGGACAGCATTACAATGAGCAGTTCTTC CASSVVGQHYNEQFF
TRBJ2-7 . few TRBV13 TGTGCCAGCAGCTCCCGGGACTCAGGGTACGAGCAGTACTTC CASSSRDSGYEQYF
TRBJ1-1 . few TRBV10-3 TGTGCCATCGAGGACGACAGTCTCGGGAACACTGAAGCTTTCTTT CAIEDDSLGNTEAFF
TRBJ2-7 TRBD2 few TRBV7-2 TGTGCCAGCAGCTTACCGAATCTAGCGGGAGATAACCCCTACGAGCAGTACTTC CASSLPNLAGDNPYEQYF
TRBJ2-7 TRBD2 . TRBV9 TGTGCCAGCAGCGTCACTAGCGGAGGCTACGAGCAGTACTTC CASSVTSGGYEQYF
TRBJ2-5 . few TRBV7-9 TGTGCCAGCAGCTTAGAAGGTTTAGTCCAAGAGACCCAGTACTTC CASSLEGLVQETQYF
TRBJ1-5 . . TRBV12-3/TRBV12-4 TGTGCCAGCAGTTATACACGTAGCAATCAGCCCCAGCATTTT CASSYTRSNQPQHF
TRBJ1-2 . . TRBV12-3/TRBV12-4 TGTGCCAGCAGTCCTGCGGGGGTGAACTATGGCTACACCTTC CASSPAGVNYGYTF
TRBJ2-7 . . TRBV9 TGTGCCAGCAGCAACCCTAACCTCGGCTCCTACGAGCAGTACTTC CASSNPNLGSYEQYF
TRBJ2-7 TRBD2 few TRBV11-3 TGTGCCAGCAGCCACTGGGGAGCGGGGAGCTACGAGCAGTACTTC CASSHWGAGSYEQYF
TRBJ1-1 . . TRBV20-1 TGCAGTGCTCCAATCGACAGTGAAGCTTTCTTT CSAPIDSEAFF
TRBJ1-2 . many TRBV14 TGTGCCAGCAGTCGAGACAGGAACTATGGCTACACCTTC CASSRDRNYGYTF
TRBJ2-7 TRBD2 few TRBV5-1 TGCGCCAGCAGCTTGGACCGAGCGGGGGGCCGTCCCTCCTACGAGCAGTACTTC CASSLDRAGGRPSYEQYF
TRBJ1-5 TRBD1 . TRBV11-2 TGTGCCAGCAGCCGAGGGACAGGGTTGGGTCAGCCCCAGCATTTT CASSRGTGLGQPQHF
TRBJ2-7 TRBD2 . TRBV4-2 TGTGCCAGCAGCCCAGTAGCGGGAGTGGGTGAGCAGTACTTC CASSPVAGVGEQYF
TRBJ1-2 . . TRBV3-1 TGTGCCAGCAGCACTCCGGGACCCCGAGACGGCTACACCTTC CASSTPGPRDGYTF
TRBJ1-2 . few TRBV4-3 TGCGCCAGCAGCCAAGAGACACGTTATGGCTACACCTTC CASSQETRYGYTF
TRBJ2-3 . . TRBV5-1 TGCGCCACCTCTAGGGCCGGGGGCGCGGCAGATACGCAGTATTTT CATSRAGGAADTQYF
TRBJ1-4 TRBD1 . TRBV7-6 TGTGCCAGCAGCGAAAACTCGGGACAGGTGAATGAAAAACTGTTTTTT CASSENSGQVNEKLFF
TRBJ2-7 TRBD1 few TRBV7-2 TGTGCCAGCAGCTTAGCGACAGGGGTCGACGAGCAGTACTTC CASSLATGVDEQYF
TRBJ2-2 TRBD2 few TRBV24-1 TGTGCCACCAGTGATTTTAGCGGGAGTGGTACCGGGGAGCTGTTTTTT CATSDFSGSGTGELFF
TRBJ2-3 TRBD2 few TRBV7-9 TGTGCCAGCAGCGCACTAGCGGGAAGCACAGATACGCAGTATTTT CASSALAGSTDTQYF
TRBJ1-2 . few TRBV20-1 TGCAGAACCGATGGCTACACCTTC CRTDGYTF
TRBJ2-2 . . TRBV20-1 TGCAGTGCTAGGCCAGTTGTATTGACCGGGGAGCTGTTTTTT CSARPVVLTGELFF
TRBJ2-7 . few TRBV24-1 TGTGCCACCAGTGATGGTTTTTACGAGCAGTACTTC CATSDGFYEQYF
TRBJ2-1 . few TRBV6-5 TGTGCCAGCAGGTTCACCGAGAGCTCCTACAATGAGCAGTTCTTC CASRFTESSYNEQFF
TRBJ2-6 . . TRBV7-9 TGTGCCAGCAGCATACGACGGAGCTCTGGGGCCAACGTCCTGACTTTC CASSIRRSSGANVLTF
TRBJ1-1 . few TRBV5-5 TGTGCCAGCAGCTTGGCCGGGGGCACGGGGACTGAAGCTTTCTTT CASSLAGGTGTEAFF
TRBJ2-7 . few TRBV20-1 TGCAGTGCTAGAGGGGGGGGCGAGTCCTACGAGCAGTACTTC CSARGGGESYEQYF
TRBJ2-1 . few TRBV18 TGTGCCAGCTCACCAGAGAACGGGGAGGATGAGCAGTTCTTC CASSPENGEDEQFF